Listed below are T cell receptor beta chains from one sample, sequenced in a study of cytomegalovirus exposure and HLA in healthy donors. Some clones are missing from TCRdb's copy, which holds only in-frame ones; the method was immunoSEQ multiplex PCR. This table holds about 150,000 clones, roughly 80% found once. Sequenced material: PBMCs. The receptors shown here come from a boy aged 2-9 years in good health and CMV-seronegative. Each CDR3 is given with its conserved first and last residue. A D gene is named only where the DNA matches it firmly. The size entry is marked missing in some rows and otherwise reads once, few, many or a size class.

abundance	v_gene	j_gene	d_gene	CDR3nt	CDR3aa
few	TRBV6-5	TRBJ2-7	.	TGTGCCAGCAGGAGCGGAACCTACGAGCAGTACTTC	CASRSGTYEQYF
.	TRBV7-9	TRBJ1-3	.	TGTGCCAGCAGCTCGGGGGGTTCTGGAAACACCATATATTTT	CASSSGGSGNTIYF
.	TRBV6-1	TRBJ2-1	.	TGTGCCAGCAGTGAAATCTCGGGGGTCGGGTCCTACAATGAGCAGTTCTTC	CASSEISGVGSYNEQFF
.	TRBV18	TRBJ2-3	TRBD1	TGTGCCAGCTCTCGGGACAGGGGAACTAGGACAGATACGCAGTATTTT	CASSRDRGTRTDTQYF
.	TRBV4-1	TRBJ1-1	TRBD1	TGCGCCAGCAGCCAAGACTTTATCCAGGGGGGGAACACTGAAGCTTTCTTT	CASSQDFIQGGNTEAFF
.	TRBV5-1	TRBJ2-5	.	TGCGCCAGCAGCTTGGCCACGGGGCAGGGGTCTCTAGAGACCCAGTACTTC	CASSLATGQGSLETQYF
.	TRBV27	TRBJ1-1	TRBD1	TGTGCCAGCAGTCCATATACAGGGGGAAGGACTGAAGCTTTCTTT	CASSPYTGGRTEAFF
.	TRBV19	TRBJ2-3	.	TGTGCCAGTAGTGTTTACAGGGGAGGTACAGATACGCAGTATTTT	CASSVYRGGTDTQYF
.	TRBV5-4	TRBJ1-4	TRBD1	TGTGCCAGCAGCTTGGGAGGACAGGGTAGAGAAAAACTGTTTTTT	CASSLGGQGREKLFF
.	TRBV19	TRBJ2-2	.	TGTGCCAGTAGCAGACACAACACCGGGGAGCTGTTTTTT	CASSRHNTGELFF
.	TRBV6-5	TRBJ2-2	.	TGTGCCAGCAGAACTAAGTTACGGCTGTTTTTT	CASRTKLRLFF
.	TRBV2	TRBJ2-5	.	TGTGCCAGCATTCGAGGCCCGGGAGAGACCCAGTACTTC	CASIRGPGETQYF
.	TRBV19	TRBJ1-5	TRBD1	TGTGCCAGTAGTGAGGACAGGGGTGTTCGCAATCAGCCCCAGCATTTT	CASSEDRGVRNQPQHF
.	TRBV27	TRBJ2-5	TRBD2	TGTGCCAGCAACCCCGGGACTAGCGCCCCCCGGGAGACCCAGTACTTC	CASNPGTSAPRETQYF
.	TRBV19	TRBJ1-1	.	TGTGCCAGTAGTGCCCATAGGAGGGAGGGCACTGAAGCTTTCTTT	CASSAHRREGTEAFF
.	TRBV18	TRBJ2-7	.	TGTGCCAGCTCACCAGGTCGGGGGTACGAGCAGTACTTC	CASSPGRGYEQYF
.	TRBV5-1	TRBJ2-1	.	TGCGCCAGCAGCTTGGGTCTAGATGTCTATGAGCAGTTCTTC	CASSLGLDVYEQFF
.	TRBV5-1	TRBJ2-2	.	TGCGCCAGCCGACCGACGGGGGTTGGCGGGGAGCTGTTTTTT	CASRPTGVGGELFF
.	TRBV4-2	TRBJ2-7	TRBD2	TGTGCCAGCAGCCAAGAGACCGGGACTAGCGGGGGTCTGATCAAGCAGTACTTC	CASSQETGTSGGLIKQYF
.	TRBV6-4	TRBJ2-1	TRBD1	TGTGCCAGCAGTGACTCGACCTTCAGGGGGCTCGGGTACAATGAGCAGTTCTTC	CASSDSTFRGLGYNEQFF
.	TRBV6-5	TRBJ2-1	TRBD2	TGTGCCAGCAAAACCGGGACTAGTACCTTTTACGAGCAGTTCTTC	CASKTGTSTFYEQFF
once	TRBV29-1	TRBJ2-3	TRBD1	TGCAGCGTTAAAACAGGGGGCACAGATACGCAGTATTTT	CSVKTGGTDTQYF
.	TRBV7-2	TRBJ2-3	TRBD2	TGTGCCAGCAGTCCCGTCGCGGGGGTAGATACGCAGTATTTT	CASSPVAGVDTQYF
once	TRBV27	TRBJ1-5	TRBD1	TGTGCCAGCAGTTTAGCACAGGGGGCGAATCAGCCCCAGCATTTT	CASSLAQGANQPQHF
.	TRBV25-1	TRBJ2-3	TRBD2	TGTGCCAGCAGTGGGACTAGAGCATTCCGCACAGATACGCAGTATTTT	CASSGTRAFRTDTQYF
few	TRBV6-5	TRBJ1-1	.	TGTGCCAGCAGTTTACAGGGGAACACTGAAGCTTTCTTT	CASSLQGNTEAFF
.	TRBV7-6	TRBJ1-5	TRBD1	TGTGCCAGCAGCTCCTACAGGGGTCCGGGGCAGCCCCAGCATTTT	CASSSYRGPGQPQHF
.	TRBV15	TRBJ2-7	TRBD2	TGTGCCACCAGCAGACCGGGAGGTTCCTACGAGCAGTACTTC	CATSRPGGSYEQYF
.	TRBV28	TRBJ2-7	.	TGTGCCAGCAGTTTACCCACTACGGGCGAGCAGTACTTC	CASSLPTTGEQYF
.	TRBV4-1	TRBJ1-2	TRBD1	TGCGCCAGCAGACCCGGGACAGGGGGTAACTATGGCTACACCTTC	CASRPGTGGNYGYTF
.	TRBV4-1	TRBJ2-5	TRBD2	TGCGCCAGCAGCCAGGAGGGACTAGCGGCCCAAGAGACCCAGTACTTC	CASSQEGLAAQETQYF
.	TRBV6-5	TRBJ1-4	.	TGTGCCAGCAGTTACTCCCGGGTGGCGGATAATGAAAAACTGTTTTTT	CASSYSRVADNEKLFF
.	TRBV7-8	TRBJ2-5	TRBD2	TGTGCCAGCAGCTTAAGCCGGCGGCTAGCGGGACGAGAGACCCAGTACTTC	CASSLSRRLAGRETQYF
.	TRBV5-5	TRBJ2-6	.	TGTGCCAGCAGCTTTGGGCCTCCGTCTGGGGCCAACGTCCTGACTTTC	CASSFGPPSGANVLTF
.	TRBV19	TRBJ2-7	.	TGTGCCAGTAGTATAGGGGCACCCCTCGCCTACGAGCAGTACTTC	CASSIGAPLAYEQYF
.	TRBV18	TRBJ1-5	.	TGTGCCAGCTCACCAGAAGGGGGGGTAAGCAATCAGCCCCAGCATTTT	CASSPEGGVSNQPQHF
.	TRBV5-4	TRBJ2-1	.	TGTGCCAGCAGCGCACCCACCCAGGGCTCCTACAATGAGCAGTTCTTC	CASSAPTQGSYNEQFF
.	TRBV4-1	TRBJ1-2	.	TGCGCCAGCAGCCAATTGAACCGAGACTATGGCTACACCTTC	CASSQLNRDYGYTF
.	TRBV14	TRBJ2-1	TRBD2	TGTGCCAGCAGCTCATGGACTAGCGGGGAATACAATGAGCAGTTCTTC	CASSSWTSGEYNEQFF